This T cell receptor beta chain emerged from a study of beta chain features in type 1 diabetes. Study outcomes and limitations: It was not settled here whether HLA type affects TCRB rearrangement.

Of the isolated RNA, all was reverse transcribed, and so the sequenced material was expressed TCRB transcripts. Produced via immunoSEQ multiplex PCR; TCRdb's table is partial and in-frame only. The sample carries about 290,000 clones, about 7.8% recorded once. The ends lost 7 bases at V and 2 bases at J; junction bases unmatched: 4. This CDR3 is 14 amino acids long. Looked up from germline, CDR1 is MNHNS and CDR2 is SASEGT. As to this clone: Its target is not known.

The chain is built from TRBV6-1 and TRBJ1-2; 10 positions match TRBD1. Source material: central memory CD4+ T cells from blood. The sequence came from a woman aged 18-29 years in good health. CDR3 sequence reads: CASITGQGNYGYTF. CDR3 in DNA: TGTGCCAGCATTACGGGACAGGGGAACTATGGCTACACCTTC.